This is a list of T cell receptor beta chains from one sample in a study of metastatic and nonmetastatic thyroid tumors. TCRdb used MiXCR to call clones anew from the PCR reads. Of approximately 20,000 clones listed, 21% are singletons. The sample was tumor tissue. All receptors come from a female donor with papillary thyroid cancer or a benign thyroid nodule (not recorded which). Some clones in this sample may be carry-over from other donors' samples. CDR3s include the opening cysteine and the closing phenylalanine or tryptophan. The order of the fields is V gene, J gene, clone size, D gene, CDR3 protein, CDR3 DNA. D genes are given only for firm matches. The size field is filled for only some rows; it gives once, few, many or a size class.

>TRBV20-1|TRBJ1-4|many|.
CSARDLRRPAGEKLFF
TGCAGTGCTAGAGATCTCAGAAGGCCAGCGGGTGAAAAACTGTTTTTT
>TRBV27|TRBJ1-2|few|TRBD1
CASSLFGQGGYYGYTF
TGTGCCAGCAGTTTATTCGGACAGGGGGGATACTATGGCTACACCTTC
>TRBV19|TRBJ2-7|.|TRBD2
CASSAGTSGAPYEQYF
TGTGCCAGTAGTGCCGGGACTAGCGGAGCCCCTTACGAGCAGTACTTC
>TRBV7-3|TRBJ2-7|many|TRBD1
CASSLKGQGYEQYF
TGTGCCAGCAGCTTAAAGGGACAGGGGTACGAGCAGTACTTC
>TRBV3-1|TRBJ2-1|many|.
CASSQGLGIKSGQFF
TGTGCCAGCAGCCAAGGACTAGGTATCAAAAGCGGGCAGTTCTTC
>TRBV6-1|TRBJ2-7|many|TRBD1
CASSEGKGARIHSYEQYF
TGTGCCAGCAGTGAAGGGAAGGGGGCCCGAATCCACTCCTACGAGCAGTACTTC
>TRBV5-1|TRBJ2-3|many|.
CASSLEGRQGQYF
TGCGCCAGCAGCTTGGAGGGCCGGCAGGGGCAGTATTTT
>TRBV20-1|TRBJ1-2|medium-sized|.
CSARGGAYGYTF
TGCAGTGCTAGAGGCGGGGCCTATGGCTACACCTTC
>TRBV7-2|TRBJ1-2|.|.
CASSLDTYGYTF
TGTGCCAGCAGCTTGGACACCTATGGCTACACCTTC
>TRBV4-1|TRBJ2-2|medium-sized|.
CASSRQELTGELFF
TGCGCCAGCAGCCGGCAAGAACTCACCGGGGAGCTGTTTTTT
>TRBV5-1|TRBJ1-1|many|.
CASSLAGMNTEAFF
TGCGCCAGCAGCTTGGCGGGGATGAACACTGAAGCTTTCTTT
>TRBV28|TRBJ2-7|many|.
CASRNSYEQYF
TGTGCCAGCAGGAACTCCTACGAGCAGTACTTC
>TRBV5-1|TRBJ1-1|few|.
CASSLVGGEIIGNTEAFF
TGCGCCAGCAGCTTGGTTGGGGGCGAAATCATAGGAAACACTGAAGCTTTCTTT
>TRBV6-1|TRBJ2-5|few|TRBD2
CASSPGLAGGETQYF
TGTGCCAGCAGTCCTGGACTAGCGGGAGGGGAGACCCAGTACTTC
>TRBV5-1|TRBJ2-1|.|.
CASSLNGNEQFF
TGCGCCAGCAGTTTGAATGGCAATGAGCAGTTCTTC
>TRBV6-1|TRBJ1-5|.|.
CASARGGSQPQHF
TGTGCCTCCGCAAGGGGGGGGAGTCAGCCCCAGCATTTT
>TRBV25-1|TRBJ2-5|few|.
CASSEIVWAQETQYF
TGTGCCAGCAGTGAAATCGTCTGGGCGCAAGAGACCCAGTACTTC
>TRBV2|TRBJ2-1|medium-sized|.
CASSEAGTVYNEQFF
TGTGCCAGCAGTGAAGCGGGTACAGTTTACAATGAGCAGTTCTTC
>TRBV9|TRBJ2-1|.|TRBD2
CASSPRLAGGYNEQFF
TGTGCCAGCAGCCCTCGACTAGCGGGAGGGTACAATGAGCAGTTCTTC
>TRBV5-5|TRBJ2-1|once|.
CASSFVKGGYNEQFF
TGTGCCAGCAGCTTTGTCAAGGGGGGGTACAATGAGCAGTTCTTC
>TRBV12-3/TRBV12-4|TRBJ2-2|.|TRBD1
CASRPDRGLVGELFF
TGTGCCAGCAGGCCGGACAGGGGGCTTGTCGGGGAGCTGTTTTTT
>TRBV7-2|TRBJ1-4|medium-sized|.
CASTIGPWGELFF
TGTGCCAGCACCATCGGACCCTGGGGTGAACTGTTTTTT
>TRBV7-9|TRBJ2-7|many|TRBD1
CASSLRTGMSYEQYF
TGTGCCAGCAGCTTACGGACAGGGATGTCATACGAGCAGTACTTC
>TRBV28|TRBJ2-7|many|.
CASSPQWGAYEQYF
TGTGCCAGCAGTCCACAATGGGGGGCGTACGAGCAGTACTTC
>TRBV7-9|TRBJ2-1|.|.
CASSLGNREQLF
TGTGCCAGCAGCTTAGGGAACAGAGAGCAGCTTTTC
>TRBV25-1|TRBJ2-7|many|.
CASSDPDRSYEQYF
TGTGCCAGCAGTGACCCGGACAGATCCTACGAGCAGTACTTC
>TRBV6-1|TRBJ2-5|many|TRBD2
CASSFLGGSQETQYF
TGTGCCAGTTCCTTCTTAGGCGGGAGTCAAGAGACCCAGTACTTC
>TRBV27|TRBJ1-1|.|TRBD1
CASSPRTGGNTEAFF
TGTGCCAGCAGCCCTCGGACAGGGGGCAACACTGAAGCTTTCTTT
>TRBV9|TRBJ1-6|many|.
CASSVLPGVGSSLHF
TGTGCCAGCAGCGTATTACCGGGCGTTGGTAGTTCCCTCCACTTT
>TRBV5-5|TRBJ2-7|medium-sized|.
CASTQGTTYEQYF
TGTGCCAGCACCCAGGGAACGACCTACGAGCAGTACTTC
>TRBV6-1|TRBJ1-5|few|.
CASGWGGGGNQPQHF
TGTGCCAGTGGCTGGGGGGGCGGCGGGAATCAGCCCCAGCATTTT
>TRBV12-3/TRBV12-4|TRBJ1-4|.|.
CASSKVGRLGEKLFF
TGTGCCAGCAGTAAGGTGGGGAGATTGGGAGAAAAACTGTTTTTT
>TRBV6-2/TRBV6-3|TRBJ1-5|medium-sized|TRBD1
CASRTGSNPQHF
TGTGCCAGCAGGACAGGGAGCAATCCCCAGCATTTT
>TRBV28|TRBJ2-7|few|TRBD1
CASSRLGQGSYEQYF
TGTGCCAGCAGCAGGCTGGGACAGGGATCCTACGAGCAGTACTTC
>TRBV4-1|TRBJ2-3|.|.
CASSQEQGSTDTQYF
TGCGCCAGCAGCCAAGAGCAGGGCAGCACAGATACGCAGTATTTT
>TRBV11-3|TRBJ2-3|many|TRBD2
CASTPGLASDTQYF
TGTGCCAGCACCCCGGGACTAGCGTCAGATACGCAGTATTTT
>TRBV20-1|TRBJ2-3|many|TRBD1
CSARGGTGTPDTQYF
TGCAGTGCTAGAGGTGGGACAGGGACGCCAGATACGCAGTATTTT
>TRBV6-1|TRBJ1-2|many|.
CASRTGFNYGYTF
TGTGCCAGCAGAACAGGGTTTAACTATGGCTACACCTTC
>TRBV27|TRBJ2-1|.|TRBD1
CASSSPGQGAHEQFF
TGTGCCAGCAGTTCCCCGGGACAGGGGGCCCATGAGCAGTTCTTC
>TRBV24-1|TRBJ2-7|few|TRBD1
CATSDSGTATYEQYF
TGTGCCACCAGTGATTCGGGGACAGCGACCTACGAGCAGTACTTC
>TRBV2|TRBJ1-2|many|.
CASSDIVFDGYTF
TGTGCCAGCAGTGACATCGTCTTTGATGGCTACACCTTC
>TRBV20-1|TRBJ2-1|.|TRBD2
CSARAPGTSGRTSSYNEQFF
TGCAGTGCTAGGGCTCCGGGGACTAGCGGGAGGACGAGCTCCTACAATGAGCAGTTCTTC
>TRBV11-1|TRBJ1-1|.|.
CASSQSRDTEAFF
TGTGCCAGCAGCCAATCGAGGGACACTGAAGCTTTCTTT
>TRBV6-5|TRBJ2-5|many|.
CASSYINTETQYF
TGTGCCAGCAGTTACATAAATACAGAGACCCAGTACTTC
>TRBV6-1|TRBJ2-4|many|.
CASRKGQGGKNIQYF
TGTGCCAGCAGAAAGGGTCAGGGGGGCAAAAACATTCAGTACTTC
>TRBV6-1|TRBJ2-7|few|.
CASGPRQNTYEQYF
TGTGCCAGCGGCCCCAGACAGAACACCTACGAGCAGTACTTC
>TRBV6-1|TRBJ1-4|many|.
CASSDPYYATNEKLFF
TGTGCCAGCAGTGACCCGTACTATGCAACTAATGAAAAACTGTTTTTT
>TRBV20-1|TRBJ2-1|.|TRBD2
CSASSTSGYNEQFF
TGCAGTGCTAGTAGTACTAGCGGCTACAATGAGCAGTTCTTC
>TRBV19|TRBJ2-7|.|.
CAISLPVLGVYEQYF
TGTGCCATTAGTCTCCCCGTGCTAGGGGTATACGAGCAGTACTTC
>TRBV20-1|TRBJ2-7|medium-sized|.
CSAPDRAYEQYF
TGCAGTGCCCCGGACCGAGCCTACGAGCAGTACTTC
>TRBV6-2/TRBV6-3|TRBJ2-3|few|TRBD2
CASSTPEGLAGGDTQYF
TGTGCCAGCAGCACGCCTGAGGGGCTAGCGGGAGGGGATACGCAGTATTTT
>TRBV5-1|TRBJ1-1|many|TRBD1
CASSFGTGGGLNTEAFF
TGCGCCAGCAGTTTTGGGACAGGGGGCGGACTGAACACTGAAGCTTTCTTT
>TRBV5-1|TRBJ2-2|many|.
CASLLDPGTYTGELFF
TGCGCCAGCCTCTTGGACCCTGGGACGTACACCGGGGAGCTGTTTTTT
>TRBV6-6|TRBJ1-5|.|.
CASSYRVSQPQHF
TGTGCCAGCAGTTACCGGGTGAGTCAGCCCCAGCATTTT
>TRBV5-1|TRBJ2-2|medium-sized|.
CASSLAPWQGTNTGELFF
TGCGCCAGCAGCTTGGCCCCCTGGCAGGGGACGAACACCGGGGAGCTGTTTTTT
>TRBV6-1|TRBJ1-5|many|TRBD1
CASSRGKGQGNQPQHF
TGTGCCAGCAGTAGGGGTAAGGGACAGGGCAATCAGCCCCAGCATTTT
>TRBV6-1|TRBJ1-1|few|.
CASSFGGATEAFF
TGTGCCAGCAGCTTTGGGGGCGCCACTGAAGCTTTCTTT
>TRBV3-1|TRBJ2-3|many|TRBD1
CASSRGAGGVGQYF
TGTGCCAGCAGCCGGGGGGCAGGGGGCGTGGGGCAGTATTTT
>TRBV7-8|TRBJ2-7|medium-sized|.
CASSLARPLPTGLGSYEQYF
TGTGCCAGCAGCCTAGCTCGTCCCCTGCCGACAGGTTTGGGCTCCTACGAGCAGTACTTC
>TRBV29-1|TRBJ2-5|many|TRBD2
CSVGLAGMRKTQYF
TGCAGCGTTGGTCTAGCGGGAATGAGGAAGACCCAGTACTTC